One sample yielded the 21 T cell receptor beta chains listed below, sequenced in a study of technical replicates of blood from a handful of donors. Data came from immunoSEQ multiplex PCR; TCRdb stores just in-frame clones and leaves some out. The table shows around 50,000 clones, with 94% occurring only once. Sequenced sample: T cells isolated from PBMCs. Receptors originate from a human donor in good health.

The J gene is TRBJ2-7, the V gene TRBV5-6; D gene unclear. V lost 3 bases and J lost 6, with 7 bases in between. From germline, CDR1 is SGHDT and CDR2 YYEEEE. There are 11 residues in the CDR3. The CDR3 DNA sequence: TGTGCCAGCAGCTCAGTCAGCGAGCAGTACTTC. Translating gives CASSSVSEQYF.

The genes are TRBV11-2 and TRBJ1-5; TRBD1 is a possible D gene (6 bases). Trimming removed 5 bases at V and 4 bases at J, with 18 bases between. Germline V CDR1 and CDR2: SGHAT, FQNNGV. This CDR3 region has 16 residues. CDR3 coding DNA: TGTGCCAGCAGCCTAGGGACGGGGGGCCGGAATCAGCCCCAGCATTTT. Translation gives CASSLGTGGRNQPQHF.

The genes are TRBV6-5 and TRBJ2-3; tentative D call: TRBD1 (5 bases). The germline V and J ends were trimmed by 0 bases and 2 bases, with 12 bases remaining between them. The CDR3 totals 16 residues. CDR1 is MNHEY, CDR2 SVGAGI, per germline. The CDR3 region is CASSYSRIRVTDTQYF. The DNA for the CDR3 is TGTGCCAGCAGTTACTCCAGGATCAGGGTCACAGATACGCAGTATTTT.

The chain uses TRBV5-1 and TRBJ2-5; 7 bases line up with TRBD2. Germline V gene sequence: CDR1 SGHRS, CDR2 YFSETQ. V shed 1 base, J shed 3 bases, and the junction held 6 bases outside the gene matches. The CDR3 has 15 amino acids. The CDR3 here is CASSLNLAVKETQYF. In DNA form, the CDR3 reads TGCGCCAGCAGCTTGAATCTAGCGGTTAAAGAGACCCAGTACTTC.

This clone came up once. The V call is TRBV28, the J call TRBJ1-5; 7 bases agree with TRBD1. The germline V gene has CDR1 MDHEN and CDR2 SYDVKM. CDR3 length: 17 amino acids. Trimming at V came to 1 base and at J to 0 bases, leaving 6 bases not matched to a gene. DNA for the CDR3: TGTGCCAGCAGTTTATTCCAACAGGGGCTTAGCAATCAGCCCCAGCATTTT. This encodes CASSLFQQGLSNQPQHF.

The J gene is TRBJ2-1, the V gene TRBV5-1, with D maybe TRBD1 (6 bases). This CDR3 has 13 residues. CDR1 is SGHRS and CDR2 is YFSETQ in the germline V gene. V gave up 2 bases and J gave up 12 bases, with 15 bases separating them. The DNA of the CDR3 is TGCGCCAGCAGCTTACCGGGACAAGGTGGGCAGTTCTTC. Translation: CASSLPGQGGQFF.

The V call is TRBV28, the J call TRBJ2-1; 14 bases line up with TRBD2. The germline CDR1 and CDR2 sequences are MDHEN and SYDVKM. J gave up 6 bases and V 2 bases, and 6 bases lay outside the gene matches. The CDR3 covers 17 residues. The CDR3 protein is CASSLPGLAGGFNEQFF. CDR3 nucleotides: TGTGCCAGCAGTTTACCAGGACTAGCGGGAGGCTTCAATGAGCAGTTCTTC.

The chain carries TRBV9 and TRBJ2-1, with 16 bases matching TRBD2. This CDR3 spans 17 amino acids. Germline CDR1 SGDLS, CDR2 YYNGEE. V shed 4 bases, J shed 2 bases, and the junction held 3 bases outside the gene matches. CDR3 region: CASSTGTSGRAYNEQFF. Written as DNA, the CDR3 is TGTGCCAGCAGCACAGGGACTAGCGGGAGGGCCTACAATGAGCAGTTCTTC.

This rearrangement joins TRBV15 to TRBJ2-3; D is unresolved. This CDR3 has 15 amino acids. Between the trimmed V and J ends, which lost 0 bases and 4 bases, there was a span of 11 bases. Germline CDR1 LNHNV, CDR2 YYDKDF (reference sequence). The CDR3 DNA reads TGTGCCACCAGCAGAGATAGAAAGCAAGCAGATACGCAGTATTTT. Translated, it gives CATSRDRKQADTQYF.

The V call is TRBV5-1, the J call TRBJ1-3; D unclear. The ends were cut back, 5 bases at V and 0 bases at J, with 6 bases in the middle. Per the germline V gene, CDR1 is SGHRS and CDR2 is YFSETQ. The CDR3 loop spans 13 amino acids. CDR3 residues: CASSVGSGNTIYF. In nucleotides, the CDR3 is TGCGCCAGCAGTGTCGGCTCTGGAAACACCATATATTTT.

This clone came up once. V is TRBV6-5 and J is TRBJ1-2, with 9 bases fitting TRBD1. The germline V gene encodes CDR1 MNHEY and CDR2 SVGAGI. This CDR3 has 16 amino acids. V gave up 2 bases and J gave up 5 bases; unmatched junction bases: 9. The CDR3 DNA is TGTGCCAGCAGTTACCCACCAGGGGACAGGGATTATGGCTACACCTTC. This gives the protein CASSYPPGDRDYGYTF.

V is TRBV5-6 and J is TRBJ1-1; D ambiguous. Germline CDR1 and CDR2: SGHDT and YYEEEE. The V end was cut by 0 bases, the J end by 6 bases, with 12 bases between. The CDR3 totals 14 residues. The CDR3 protein is CASSLDSGFAEAFF. CDR3 DNA: TGTGCCAGCAGCTTGGACTCGGGGTTTGCTGAAGCTTTCTTT.

This sequence joins TRBV5-1 and TRBJ1-1, with D possibly being TRBD1 (5 bases). The CDR3 is 15 amino acids. Germline V gives CDR1 SGHRS, CDR2 YFSETQ. The V and J ends lost 9 bases and 1 base respectively, with 19 bases between them. The CDR3 sequence: CATSVGASQNTEAFF. CDR3 DNA: TGCGCCACCTCAGTAGGGGCCTCCCAGAACACTGAAGCTTTCTTT.

The chain couples TRBV6-6 to TRBJ2-2, with TRBD2 matching 12 bases. CDR3 length: 14 amino acids. The ends lost 7 bases at V and 8 bases at J; junction bases unmatched: 5. Germline CDR1 is MNHNY and CDR2 is SVGAGI (reference sequence). The CDR3 loop reads CASISSGRVGELFF. For the CDR3, the DNA is TGTGCCAGCATATCTAGCGGGAGGGTTGGGGAGCTGTTTTTT.

The CDR3 region is CASSPLESSNQPQHF. The CDR3 DNA is TGTGCCAGCTCCCCGCTTGAGAGTAGCAATCAGCCCCAGCATTTT. The gene calls are TRBV18 and TRBJ1-5; no clear D. Germline V gives CDR1 KGHSH, CDR2 LQKENI. Trimming took off 6 bases at V and 0 bases at J, with 12 bases between the two ends. CDR3 length: 15 amino acids.

The J gene is TRBJ1-2, the V gene TRBV9; D remains unclear. CDR3 length equals 13 residues. The V and J ends lost 5 bases and 5 bases respectively, with 13 bases between them. Germline CDR1 reads SGDLS; CDR2 reads YYNGEE. CDR3 DNA sequence: TGTGCCAGCAGAGTGGCGGATGGGTATGGCTACACCTTC. Its translation: CASRVADGYGYTF.

The genes are TRBV5-6 and TRBJ2-7; TRBD2 aligns across 16 bases. V shed 4 bases, J shed 2 bases, and the junction held 9 bases outside the gene matches. Germline V lookup: CDR1 SGHDT, CDR2 YYEEEE. This CDR3 contains 18 residues. The DNA for the CDR3 is TGTGCCAGCAGCCTGGGACTAGCGGGAGGGCCCCGGGCCTACGAGCAGTACTTC. Translating it yields CASSLGLAGGPRAYEQYF.

The gene calls are TRBV15 and TRBJ1-2; D unclear. CDR1 LNHNV and CDR2 YYDKDF come from the germline V gene (reference sequence). The CDR3 is made up of 15 amino acids. The germline V and J ends were trimmed by 1 base and 3 bases, with 12 bases remaining between them. The CDR3 loop is CATSRAAGAYYGYTF. The CDR3 nucleotides are TGTGCCACCAGCAGAGCGGCAGGCGCTTACTATGGCTACACCTTC.

The chain couples TRBV5-6 to TRBJ1-5; unclear D gene. The germline V gene encodes CDR1 SGHDT and CDR2 YYEEEE. V was pared by 2 bases and J by 3 bases, with 6 bases between. The CDR3 runs to 13 residues. DNA for the CDR3: TGTGCCAGCAGCTTCCGGGACAATCAGCCCCAGCATTTT. Amino acids: CASSFRDNQPQHF.

J is TRBJ2-7 and V is TRBV28; D might be TRBD1 (6 bases). The length of the CDR3 is 12 residues. CDR1 is MDHEN, CDR2 SYDVKM, per germline. V was trimmed by 6 bases and J by 3 bases, leaving 9 bases between them. The CDR3 loop reads CASRQQGYEQYF. CDR3 coding DNA: TGTGCCAGCAGGCAACAGGGCTACGAGCAGTACTTC.

V is TRBV19 and J is TRBJ2-5; 7 bases are a match to TRBD2. In germline, CDR1 is LNHDA, CDR2 SQIVND (reference sequence). The CDR3 covers 15 residues. The ends lost 2 bases at V and 4 bases at J; junction bases unmatched: 7. This CDR3 is CASSISSGEGETQYF. The CDR3 DNA reads TGTGCCAGTAGTATATCTAGCGGAGAGGGAGAGACCCAGTACTTC.